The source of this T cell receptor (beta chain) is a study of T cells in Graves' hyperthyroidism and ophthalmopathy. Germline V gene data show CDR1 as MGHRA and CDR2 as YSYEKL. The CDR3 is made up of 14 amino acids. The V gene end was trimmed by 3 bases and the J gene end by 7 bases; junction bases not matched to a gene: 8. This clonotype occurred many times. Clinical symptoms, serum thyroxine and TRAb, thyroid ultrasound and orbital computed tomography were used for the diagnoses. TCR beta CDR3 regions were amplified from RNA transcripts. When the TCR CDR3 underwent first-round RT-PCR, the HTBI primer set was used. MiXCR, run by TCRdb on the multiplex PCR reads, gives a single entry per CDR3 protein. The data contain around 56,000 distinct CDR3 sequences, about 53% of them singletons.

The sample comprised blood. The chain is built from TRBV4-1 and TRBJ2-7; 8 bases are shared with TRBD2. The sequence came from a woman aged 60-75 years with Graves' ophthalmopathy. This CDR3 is CASSHLTSDKEQYF. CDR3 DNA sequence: TGCGCCAGCAGCCATCTGACTAGCGATAAAGAGCAGTACTTC.